This TCR beta chain was recorded in a study of cytotoxic CD8 clonotypes in ibrutinib-treated CLL. Study as a whole: Enrolment comprised around 11 relapsed/refractory and around 15 treatment-naive patients; about 17 were IGHV unmutated. Samples averaged 255,043 productive templates and tens of thousands of productive rearrangements. Study results and caveats: Relative to age-matched healthy donors, clonality at baseline was higher, and it tracked circulating CD8+ T-cell counts.

There are a few counts of this clone. The target antigen is unknown. A 1 in 200,000 to 1 in 1 million T cell depth was the sequencing target. Produced via immunoSEQ multiplex PCR; TCRdb's table is partial and in-frame only. This table holds some 300,000 clones, almost 80% found once. Germline V gene sequence: CDR1 SNHLY, CDR2 FYNNEI. This CDR3 is built from 14 residues. Trimming removed 6 bases from V and 4 bases from J; junction bases left unmatched: 6. The sample here was PBMCs, taken before ibrutinib treatment. The chain is built from TRBV2 and TRBJ2-5; 9 bases agree with TRBD2. The source is a human donor with chronic lymphocytic leukemia. CDR3 in amino acids: CASRISGSRETQYF. In nucleotides, the CDR3 is TGTGCCAGCAGGATTAGCGGGAGTCGAGAGACCCAGTACTTC.